Listed below are T cell receptor beta chains from one sample, sequenced in a study of T cell changes during pregnancy in multiple sclerosis. Sequencing was performed with immunoSEQ multiplex PCR; in TCRdb, only in-frame clones are kept and a portion is missing. The sample carries tens of thousands of clones, 85% to 95% recorded once. The source material was CD8+ T cells from peripheral blood mononuclear cells, sampled in the third trimester of pregnancy. Source of these receptors: a female donor in good health, enrolled as a control in a pregnancy study. CDR3s include the opening cysteine and the closing phenylalanine or tryptophan. A D gene is named only where the DNA matches it firmly. Expanded clones are given a class, and other clones once, few, many or no size at all.

J gene	clone size	V gene	D gene	CDR3 protein	CDR3 DNA
TRBJ1-2	-	TRBV4-1	-	CASSHPGENYGYTF	TGCGCCAGCAGCCATCCGGGAGAGAACTATGGCTACACCTTC
TRBJ2-4	-	TRBV12-1	-	CASSSQTGPKNIQYF	TGTGCCAGCAGCTCCCAGACAGGGCCCAAAAACATTCAGTACTTC
TRBJ2-1	-	TRBV18	TRBD2	CASSPGRDGGGPGNEQFF	TGTGCCAGCTCACCGGGACGCGACGGGGGGGGGCCAGGGAATGAGCAGTTCTTC
TRBJ1-2	once	TRBV4-3	-	CASSQAQWGMDGYTF	TGCGCCAGCAGCCAAGCACAGTGGGGCATGGATGGCTACACCTTC
TRBJ1-1	-	TRBV5-1	-	CASREQGTEAFF	TGCGCCAGCAGAGAACAGGGTACTGAAGCTTTCTTT
TRBJ1-1	-	TRBV15	TRBD1	CATSGRDRGNTEAFF	TGTGCCACCAGCGGAAGGGACAGGGGGAACACTGAAGCTTTCTTT
TRBJ1-2	-	TRBV14	TRBD1	CASSQDRTGGLSYGYTF	TGTGCCAGCAGCCAAGATCGGACAGGGGGCCTTTCGTATGGCTACACCTTC
TRBJ2-1	once	TRBV7-9	TRBD2	CASSLRTSGNYNEQFF	TGTGCCAGCAGCCTGCGGACTAGCGGAAATTACAATGAGCAGTTCTTC
TRBJ1-1	-	TRBV30	-	CAWTGLNTEAFF	TGTGCCTGGACAGGGCTGAACACTGAAGCTTTCTTT
TRBJ2-5	-	TRBV6-5	TRBD2	CASTPLAAETQYF	TGTGCCAGCACCCCCCTAGCGGCAGAGACCCAGTACTTC
TRBJ1-2	-	TRBV4-1	-	CASSQDRGAHGYTF	TGCGCCAGCAGCCAAGACCGGGGGGCGCATGGCTACACCTTC
TRBJ2-7	-	TRBV29-1	TRBD1	CSVEEGTGIAYEQYF	TGCAGCGTTGAGGAAGGGACAGGGATTGCCTACGAGCAGTACTTC
TRBJ2-4	-	TRBV2	TRBD1	CASRGTGALAKNIQYF	TGTGCCAGCAGGGGTACAGGGGCCCTGGCCAAAAACATTCAGTACTTC
TRBJ1-1	-	TRBV5-4	-	CASNGGGNTEAFF	TGTGCCAGCAACGGGGGAGGGAACACTGAAGCTTTCTTT
TRBJ1-1	-	TRBV7-8	TRBD1	CASSLLARGLDTEAFF	TGTGCCAGCAGCTTACTCGCCAGGGGGCTGGACACTGAAGCTTTCTTT
TRBJ1-4	-	TRBV9	TRBD1	CASSTGGTNEKLFF	TGTGCCAGTTCAACAGGGGGTACTAATGAAAAACTGTTTTTT